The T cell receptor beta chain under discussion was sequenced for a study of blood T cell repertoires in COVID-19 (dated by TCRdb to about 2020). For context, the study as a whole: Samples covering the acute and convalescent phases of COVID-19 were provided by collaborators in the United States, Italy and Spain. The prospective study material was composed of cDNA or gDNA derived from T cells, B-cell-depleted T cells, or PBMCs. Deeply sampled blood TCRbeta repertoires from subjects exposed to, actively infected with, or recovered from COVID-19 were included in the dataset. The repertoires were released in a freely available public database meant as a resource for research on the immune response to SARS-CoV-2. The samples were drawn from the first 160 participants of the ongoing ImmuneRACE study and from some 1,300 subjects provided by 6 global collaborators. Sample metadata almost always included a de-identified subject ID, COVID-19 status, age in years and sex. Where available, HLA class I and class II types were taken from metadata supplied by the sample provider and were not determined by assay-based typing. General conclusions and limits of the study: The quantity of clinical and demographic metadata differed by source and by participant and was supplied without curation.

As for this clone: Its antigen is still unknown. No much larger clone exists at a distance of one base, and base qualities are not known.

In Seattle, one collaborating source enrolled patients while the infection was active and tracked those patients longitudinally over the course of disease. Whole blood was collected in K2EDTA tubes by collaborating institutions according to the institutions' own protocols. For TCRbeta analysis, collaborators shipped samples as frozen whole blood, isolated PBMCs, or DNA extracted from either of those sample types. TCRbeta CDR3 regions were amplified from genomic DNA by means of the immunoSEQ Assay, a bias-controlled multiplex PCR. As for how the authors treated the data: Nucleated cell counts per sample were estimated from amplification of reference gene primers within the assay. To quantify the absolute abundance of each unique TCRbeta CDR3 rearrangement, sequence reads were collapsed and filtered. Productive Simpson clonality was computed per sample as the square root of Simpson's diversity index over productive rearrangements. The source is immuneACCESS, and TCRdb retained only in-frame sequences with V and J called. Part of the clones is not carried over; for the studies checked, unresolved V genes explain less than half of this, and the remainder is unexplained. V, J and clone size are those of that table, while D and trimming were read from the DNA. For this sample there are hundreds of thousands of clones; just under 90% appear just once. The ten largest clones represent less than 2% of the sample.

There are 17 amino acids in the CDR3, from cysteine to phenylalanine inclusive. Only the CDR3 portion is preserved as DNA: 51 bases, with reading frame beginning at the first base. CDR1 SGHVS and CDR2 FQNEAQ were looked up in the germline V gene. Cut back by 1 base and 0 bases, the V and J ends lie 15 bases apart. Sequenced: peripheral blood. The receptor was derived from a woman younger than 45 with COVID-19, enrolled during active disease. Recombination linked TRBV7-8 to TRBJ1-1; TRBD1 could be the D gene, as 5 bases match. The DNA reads TGTGCCAGCAGCTTAGTTACGCCCAGGGTCCTGAACACTGAAGCTTTCTTT. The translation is CASSLVTPRVLNTEAFF. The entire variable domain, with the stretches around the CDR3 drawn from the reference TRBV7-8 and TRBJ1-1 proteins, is GAGVSQSPRYKVAKRGQDVALRCDPISGHVSLFWYQQALGQGPEFLTYFQNEAQLDKSGLPSDRFFAERPEGSVSTLKIQRTQQEDSAVYLCASSLVTPRVLNTEAFFGQGTRLTVV.